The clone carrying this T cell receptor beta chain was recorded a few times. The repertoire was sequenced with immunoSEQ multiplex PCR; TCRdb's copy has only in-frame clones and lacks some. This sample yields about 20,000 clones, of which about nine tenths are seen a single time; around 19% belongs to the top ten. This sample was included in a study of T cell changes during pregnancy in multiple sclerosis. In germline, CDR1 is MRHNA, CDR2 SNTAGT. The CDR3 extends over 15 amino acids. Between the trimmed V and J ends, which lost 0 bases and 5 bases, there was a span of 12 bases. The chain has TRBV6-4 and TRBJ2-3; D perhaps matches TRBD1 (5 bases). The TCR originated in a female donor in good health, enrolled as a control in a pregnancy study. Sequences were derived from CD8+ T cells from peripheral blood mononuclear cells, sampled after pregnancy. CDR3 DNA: TGTGCCAGCAGTGACTCGTTAGGACAAGGAGATACGCAGTATTTT. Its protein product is CASSDSLGQGDTQYF.